This TCR beta chain was obtained from a study of T cells after yellow fever vaccination. TCRdb recomputed calls from the 5' RACE reads with MiXCR, one row per CDR3 protein. The table records 500,000 to 700,000 distinct CDR3 sequences, 15% to 20% of them present only once. This specimen consisted of PBMCs, obtained 15 days after the yellow fever booster vaccination. The sequence came from a man aged 25-45 years who received the YFV17D yellow fever vaccine.

In DNA, the CDR3 is TGCAGCGTCCTAGCGGTAAGCTCCTACAATGAGCAGTTCTTC. Its translation is CSVLAVSSYNEQFF. The chain uses TRBV29-1 and TRBJ2-1; 7 bases are shared with TRBD2. Germline CDR1 reads SQVTM; CDR2 reads ANQGSEA. The CDR3 is 14 residues long. V was pared by 6 bases and J by 0 bases, with 5 bases of the junction left unmatched.